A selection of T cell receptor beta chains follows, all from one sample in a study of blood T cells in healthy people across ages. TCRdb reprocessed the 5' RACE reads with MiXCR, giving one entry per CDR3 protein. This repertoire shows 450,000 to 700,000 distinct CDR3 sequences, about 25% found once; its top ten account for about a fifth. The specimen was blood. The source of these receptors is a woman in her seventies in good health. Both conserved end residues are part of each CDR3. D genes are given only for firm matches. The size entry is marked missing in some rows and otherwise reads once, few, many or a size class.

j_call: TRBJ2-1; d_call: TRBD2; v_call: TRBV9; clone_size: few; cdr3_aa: CASSVSGAFGGEQFF; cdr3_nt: TGTGCCAGCAGCGTTAGCGGGGCATTTGGGGGTGAGCAGTTCTTC
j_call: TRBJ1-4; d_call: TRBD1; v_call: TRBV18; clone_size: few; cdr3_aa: CASSLGQDDNEKLFF; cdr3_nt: TGTGCCAGCTCCCTGGGACAGGACGATAATGAAAAACTGTTTTTT
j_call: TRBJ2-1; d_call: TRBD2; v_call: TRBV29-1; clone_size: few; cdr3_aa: CSATWPRRSGTSNNEQFF; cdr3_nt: TGCAGCGCTACGTGGCCTCGTAGATCCGGGACTAGTAACAATGAGCAGTTCTTC
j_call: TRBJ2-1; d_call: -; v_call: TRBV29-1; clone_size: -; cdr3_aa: CSAAGSRDHNEQFF; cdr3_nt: TGCAGCGCAGCAGGGAGTAGAGATCACAATGAGCAGTTCTTC
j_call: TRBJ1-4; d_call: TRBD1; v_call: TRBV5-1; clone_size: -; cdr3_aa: CASSLMPGTGGGEKLFF; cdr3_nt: TGCGCCAGCAGCTTGATGCCCGGGACAGGGGGCGGAGAAAAACTGTTTTTT
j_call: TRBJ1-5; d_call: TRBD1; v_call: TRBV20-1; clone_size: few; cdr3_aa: CSAATGVRNQPQHF; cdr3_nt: TGCAGTGCTGCGACAGGGGTTCGCAATCAGCCCCAGCATTTT
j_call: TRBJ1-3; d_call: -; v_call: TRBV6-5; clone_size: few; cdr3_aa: CASSYSGVGKGSGNTIYF; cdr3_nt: TGTGCCAGCAGTTACTCGGGGGTGGGCAAGGGTTCTGGAAACACCATATATTTT
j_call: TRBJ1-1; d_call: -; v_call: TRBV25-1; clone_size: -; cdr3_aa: CASTLFTEAFF; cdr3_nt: TGTGCCAGCACCCTATTCACTGAAGCTTTCTTT
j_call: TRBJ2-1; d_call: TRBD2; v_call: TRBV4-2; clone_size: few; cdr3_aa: CASSQGLAGNNEQFF; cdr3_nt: TGTGCCAGCAGCCAAGGCCTAGCGGGGAACAATGAGCAGTTCTTC
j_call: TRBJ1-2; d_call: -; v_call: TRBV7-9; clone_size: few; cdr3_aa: CASSLRDIVDGYTF; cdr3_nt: TGTGCCAGCAGCTTAAGGGACATAGTAGATGGCTACACCTTC
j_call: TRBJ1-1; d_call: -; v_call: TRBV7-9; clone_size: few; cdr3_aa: CASSSLVLQAEAFF; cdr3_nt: TGTGCCAGCAGCTCACTTGTCTTACAGGCTGAAGCTTTCTTT
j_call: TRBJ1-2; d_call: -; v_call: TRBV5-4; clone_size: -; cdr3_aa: CASSSNQGNYGYTF; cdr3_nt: TGTGCCAGCAGCTCGAACCAGGGAAACTATGGCTACACCTTC
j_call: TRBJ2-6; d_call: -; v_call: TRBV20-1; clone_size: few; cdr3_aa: CSAAQGPGANVLTF; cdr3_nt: TGCAGTGCGGCACAGGGTCCTGGGGCCAACGTCCTGACTTTC
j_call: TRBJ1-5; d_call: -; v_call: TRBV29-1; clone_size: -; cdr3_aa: CSVRQGSSNQPQHF; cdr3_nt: TGCAGCGTTCGTCAGGGTAGTAGCAATCAGCCCCAGCATTTT
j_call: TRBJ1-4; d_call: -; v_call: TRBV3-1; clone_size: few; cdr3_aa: CASSRSGNEKLFF; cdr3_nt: TGTGCCAGCAGCCGTTCAGGGAATGAAAAACTGTTTTTT
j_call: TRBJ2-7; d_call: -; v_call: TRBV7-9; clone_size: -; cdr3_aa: CASSYPSYEQYF; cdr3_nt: TGTGCCAGCAGCTACCCCTCCTACGAGCAGTACTTC
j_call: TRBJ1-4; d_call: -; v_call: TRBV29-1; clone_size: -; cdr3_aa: CSVGVATNEKLFF; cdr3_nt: TGCAGCGTTGGGGTTGCAACTAATGAAAAACTGTTTTTT
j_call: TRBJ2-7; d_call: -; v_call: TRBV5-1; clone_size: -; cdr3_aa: CASSAGTASSYEQYF; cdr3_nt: TGCGCCAGCAGCGCGGGGACGGCAAGCTCCTACGAGCAGTACTTC
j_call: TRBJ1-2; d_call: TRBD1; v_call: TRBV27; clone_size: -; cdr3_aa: CASSAQGAGGYTF; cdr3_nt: TGTGCCAGCAGTGCCCAGGGGGCGGGCGGCTACACCTTC
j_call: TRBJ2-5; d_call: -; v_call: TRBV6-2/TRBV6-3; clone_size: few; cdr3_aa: CASANFGAGSETQYF; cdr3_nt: TGTGCCAGCGCCAACTTCGGGGCCGGGTCGGAGACCCAGTACTTC
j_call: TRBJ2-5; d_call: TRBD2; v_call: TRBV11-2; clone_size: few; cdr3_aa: CASSLMAASGGETQYF; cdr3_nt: TGTGCCAGCAGCTTGATGGCGGCTAGCGGGGGAGAGACCCAGTACTTC
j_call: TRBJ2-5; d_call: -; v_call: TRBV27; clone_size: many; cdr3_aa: CASSLSRVETQYF; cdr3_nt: TGTGCCAGCAGTTTATCAAGGGTGGAGACCCAGTACTTC
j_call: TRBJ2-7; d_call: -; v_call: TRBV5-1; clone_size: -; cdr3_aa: CASSFGQGGEQYF; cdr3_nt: TGCGCCAGCAGCTTTGGCCAGGGGGGCGAGCAGTACTTC
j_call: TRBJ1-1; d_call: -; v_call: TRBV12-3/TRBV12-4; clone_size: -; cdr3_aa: CASSLGDQPRNTEAFF; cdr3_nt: TGTGCCAGCAGTTTAGGGGACCAGCCCAGGAACACTGAAGCTTTCTTT
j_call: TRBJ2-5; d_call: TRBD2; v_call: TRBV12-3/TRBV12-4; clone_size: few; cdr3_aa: CASSRAGPQETQYF; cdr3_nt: TGTGCCAGCAGTCGAGCGGGGCCCCAAGAGACCCAGTACTTC
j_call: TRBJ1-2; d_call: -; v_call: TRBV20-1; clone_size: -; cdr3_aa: CSAGNNYGYTF; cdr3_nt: TGCAGTGCTGGCAATAACTATGGCTACACCTTC
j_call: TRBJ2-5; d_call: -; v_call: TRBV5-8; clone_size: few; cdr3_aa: CASSPPLGGPKQETQYF; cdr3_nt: TGTGCCAGCAGCCCCCCCCTTGGGGGGCCCAAGCAAGAGACCCAGTACTTC
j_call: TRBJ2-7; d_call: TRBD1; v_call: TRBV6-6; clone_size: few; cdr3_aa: CASSYSGQGNEQYF; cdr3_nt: TGTGCCAGCAGTTACTCGGGACAGGGCAACGAGCAGTACTTC
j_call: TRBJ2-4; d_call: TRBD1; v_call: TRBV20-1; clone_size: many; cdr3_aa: CSARDIDRVTKNIQYF; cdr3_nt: TGCAGTGCTAGAGATATAGACAGGGTGACCAAAAACATTCAGTACTTC
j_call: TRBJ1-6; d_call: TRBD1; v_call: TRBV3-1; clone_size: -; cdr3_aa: CASSQSETGDSPLHF; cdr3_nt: TGTGCCAGCAGCCAATCGGAAACAGGGGATTCACCCCTCCACTTT
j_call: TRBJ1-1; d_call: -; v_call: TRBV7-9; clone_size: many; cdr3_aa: CASSLAGITEAFF; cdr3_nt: TGCGCCAGCAGCTTAGCAGGGATTACTGAAGCTTTCTTT
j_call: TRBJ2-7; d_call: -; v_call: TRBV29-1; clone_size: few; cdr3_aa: CSVDSGTASYEQYF; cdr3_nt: TGCAGCGTTGACTCCGGGACGGCTTCCTACGAGCAGTACTTC
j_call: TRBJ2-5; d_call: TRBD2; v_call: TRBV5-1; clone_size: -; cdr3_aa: CASSLAGPKETQYF; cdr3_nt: TGCGCCAGCAGCTTAGCGGGACCTAAAGAGACCCAGTACTTC
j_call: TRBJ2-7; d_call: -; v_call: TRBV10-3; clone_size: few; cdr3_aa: CAIRQGSRVYEQYF; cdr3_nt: TGTGCCATCAGACAGGGCTCCCGAGTTTACGAGCAGTACTTC
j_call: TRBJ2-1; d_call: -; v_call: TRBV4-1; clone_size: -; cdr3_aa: CASSQGLTENEQFF; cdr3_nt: TGCGCCAGCAGCCAGGGTCTGACAGAAAATGAGCAGTTCTTC
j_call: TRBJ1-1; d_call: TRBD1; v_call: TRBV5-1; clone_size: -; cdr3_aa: CASSFTGVQGTEAFF; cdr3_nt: TGCGCCAGCAGCTTTACAGGGGTACAGGGCACTGAAGCTTTCTTT
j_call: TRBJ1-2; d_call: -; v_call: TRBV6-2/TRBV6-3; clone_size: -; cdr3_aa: CASVADANYGYTF; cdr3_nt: TGTGCCAGTGTCGCGGACGCTAACTATGGCTACACCTTC
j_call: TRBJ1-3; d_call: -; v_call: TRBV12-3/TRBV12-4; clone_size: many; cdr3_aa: CASTSRAGSTFSGNTIYF; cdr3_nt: TGTGCCAGCACCTCGAGGGCAGGGAGCACTTTCTCTGGAAACACCATATATTTT
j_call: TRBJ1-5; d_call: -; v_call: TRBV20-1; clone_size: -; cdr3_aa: CSAPDQDTYSNQPQHF; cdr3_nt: TGCAGTGCCCCCGACCAAGACACTTATAGCAATCAGCCCCAGCATTTT
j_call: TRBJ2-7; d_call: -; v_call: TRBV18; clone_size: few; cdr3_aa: CASSPRSMGTGNYEQYF; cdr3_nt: TGTGCCAGCTCACCACGCTCGATGGGAACAGGGAACTACGAGCAGTACTTC
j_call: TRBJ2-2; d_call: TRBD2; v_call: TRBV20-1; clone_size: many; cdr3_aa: CSARGLIAGGPLNTGELFF; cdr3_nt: TGCAGTGCTAGGGGGCTCATAGCGGGGGGGCCGTTAAACACCGGGGAGCTGTTTTTT
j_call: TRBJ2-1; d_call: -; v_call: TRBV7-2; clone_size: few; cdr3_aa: CASSSDGLLGYNEQFF; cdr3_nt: TGTGCCAGCAGCTCGGACGGCCTCCTAGGTTACAATGAGCAGTTCTTC
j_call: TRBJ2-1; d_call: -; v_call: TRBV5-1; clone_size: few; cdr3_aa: CASSLGTDPAYNEQFF; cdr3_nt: TGCGCCAGCAGCTTGGGTACAGACCCAGCCTACAATGAGCAGTTCTTC
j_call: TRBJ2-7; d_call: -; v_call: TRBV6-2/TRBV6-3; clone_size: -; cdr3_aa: CASSLQGVYEQYF; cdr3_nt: TGTGCCAGCAGTTTGCAGGGTGTGTACGAGCAGTACTTC
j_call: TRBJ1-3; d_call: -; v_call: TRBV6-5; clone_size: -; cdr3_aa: CASSYSMDAVTGNTIYF; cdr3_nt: TGTGCCAGCAGTTACTCGATGGATGCAGTAACTGGAAACACCATATATTTT
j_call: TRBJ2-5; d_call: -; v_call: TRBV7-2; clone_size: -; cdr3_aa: CASSSNTGSQETQYF; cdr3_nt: TGTGCCAGCAGCTCAAACACCGGGAGCCAAGAGACCCAGTACTTC
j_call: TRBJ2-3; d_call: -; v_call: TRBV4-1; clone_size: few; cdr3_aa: CASSQERGRHTQYF; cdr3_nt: TGCGCCAGCAGCCAAGAGCGGGGGCGGCATACGCAGTATTTT
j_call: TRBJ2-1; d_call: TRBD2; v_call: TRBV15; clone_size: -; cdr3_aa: CATSRDEGRAGENEQFF; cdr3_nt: TGTGCCACCAGCAGAGATGAGGGGCGAGCGGGGGAGAATGAGCAGTTCTTC
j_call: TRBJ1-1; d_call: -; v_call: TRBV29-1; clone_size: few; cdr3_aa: CSAHPGGTEAFF; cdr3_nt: TGCAGCGCCCACCCCGGGGGGACTGAAGCTTTCTTT
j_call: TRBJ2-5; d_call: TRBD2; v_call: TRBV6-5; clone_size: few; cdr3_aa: CASSYLGGSGGETQYF; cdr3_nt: TGTGCCAGCAGTTACCTTGGAGGCAGCGGGGGAGAGACCCAGTACTTC
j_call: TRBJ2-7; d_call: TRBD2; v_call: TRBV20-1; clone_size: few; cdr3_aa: CSARDAGAERYF; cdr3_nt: TGCAGTGCTAGAGATGCGGGAGCCGAGCGGTACTTC
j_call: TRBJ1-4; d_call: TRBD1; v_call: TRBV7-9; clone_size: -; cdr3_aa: CASSDRGATNEKLFF; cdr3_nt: TGTGCCAGCAGTGACAGGGGCGCAACTAATGAAAAACTGTTTTTT
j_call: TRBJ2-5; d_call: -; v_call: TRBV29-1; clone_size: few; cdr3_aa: CSGVGSQETQYF; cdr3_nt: TGCAGCGGAGTAGGCTCGCAAGAGACCCAGTACTTC
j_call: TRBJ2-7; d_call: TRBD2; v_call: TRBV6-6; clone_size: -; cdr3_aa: CASSQGLAGESSYEQYF; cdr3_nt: TGTGCCAGCAGCCAAGGACTAGCGGGGGAGAGCTCCTACGAGCAGTACTTC
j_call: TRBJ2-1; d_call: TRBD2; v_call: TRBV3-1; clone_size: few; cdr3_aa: CASSQAGTSGGERNEQFF; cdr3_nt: TGTGCCAGCAGCCAAGCTGGGACTAGCGGGGGGGAGAGGAATGAGCAGTTCTTC
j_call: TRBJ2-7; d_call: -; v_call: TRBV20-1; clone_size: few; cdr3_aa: CSALRPAGSFYEQYF; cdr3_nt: TGCAGTGCATTGAGACCCGCGGGATCCTTCTACGAGCAGTACTTC
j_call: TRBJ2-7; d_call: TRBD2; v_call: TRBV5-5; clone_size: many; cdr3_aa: CASSLGAGGSYEQYF; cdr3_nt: TGTGCCAGCAGCTTGGGAGCGGGGGGGTCCTACGAGCAGTACTTC
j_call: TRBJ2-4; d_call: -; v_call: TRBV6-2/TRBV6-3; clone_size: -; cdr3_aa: CASSYSRQLAKNIQYF; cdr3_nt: TGTGCCAGCAGTTACTCGAGGCAGCTAGCCAAAAACATTCAGTACTTC
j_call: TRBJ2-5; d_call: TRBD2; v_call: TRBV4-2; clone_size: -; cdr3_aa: CASSLGGLRGGLYNSEQYF; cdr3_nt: TGTGCCAGCAGCCTAGGGGGTTTGCGGGGGGGCCTTTACAACTCTGAGCAGTACTTC